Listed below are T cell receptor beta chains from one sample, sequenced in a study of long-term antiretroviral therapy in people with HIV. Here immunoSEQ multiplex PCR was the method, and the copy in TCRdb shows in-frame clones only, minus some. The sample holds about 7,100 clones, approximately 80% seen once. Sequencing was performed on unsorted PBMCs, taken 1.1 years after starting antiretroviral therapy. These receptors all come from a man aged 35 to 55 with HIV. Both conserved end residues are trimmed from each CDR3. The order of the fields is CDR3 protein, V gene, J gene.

ASSPLAGAQTGELF	TRBV13	TRBJ2-2
SARRSDEQY	TRBV20-1	TRBJ2-7
ASSYSSGQGASGYT	TRBV6-6	TRBJ1-2
ASSAVGTVNTGELF	TRBV6-1	TRBJ2-2
ASSYSSGRSNEQF	TRBV6-5	TRBJ2-1
ASTPSGGGTEAF	TRBV9	TRBJ1-1
ASSSLIPGDTQY	TRBV7-8	TRBJ2-3
ASSGHSTEPPTEAF	TRBV6-1	TRBJ1-1
ASSERSTYYNEQF	TRBV6-1	TRBJ2-1
ASSVEGAFFNTGELF	TRBV27	TRBJ2-2
ASSLVSGQETQY	TRBV7-2	TRBJ2-5
ASSLGTSGDYEQY	TRBV6-9	TRBJ2-7
ASSPGPGRNSPLH	TRBV7-3	TRBJ1-6
ASSTTASYEQY	TRBV5-1	TRBJ2-7
ASSLNQGLNTEAF	TRBV19	TRBJ1-1
ASLVGSGSTDTQY	TRBV5-6	TRBJ2-3
SVDLGASYNEQF	TRBV29-1	TRBJ2-1